This TCR beta chain was captured in a study of T cells after yellow fever vaccination. General study points: Abundant bulk-derived clonotypes could contaminate FACS-sorted repertoires. Most clones from primary vaccination resurfaced after the booster (about 96% CD4, 88% CD8). It was a small share of clonotypes that appeared in both CD4 and CD8 compartments.

In making TCR cDNA, 5'RACE template switching added a universal primer site and UMIs to it. TCRdb reanalysed the 5' RACE reads using MiXCR and keeps one entry per CDR3 protein. Of just under 600,000 distinct CDR3 sequences listed, about 13% were seen once; the top ten hold around 15%. Of note for this clonotype: Its antigen remains unknown.

The receptor's source is a man aged 25-40 years who received the YFV17D yellow fever vaccine. The specimen comprised PBMCs, sampled on the day of the yellow fever booster vaccination.

The CDR3 reads CASSPGTSGRGVANVLTF. CDR3 nucleotide sequence: TGTGCCAGCAGCCCCGGGACTAGCGGGAGAGGTGTGGCCAACGTCCTGACTTTC. The gene calls are TRBV3-1 and TRBJ2-6, with 14 bases identical to TRBD2. Trimming removed 4 bases from V and 6 bases from J; junction bases left unmatched: 8. The CDR3 is 18 amino acids. Germline CDR1 reads LGHDT; CDR2 reads YNNKEL (reference sequence). The full variable domain, rest sourced from reference TRBV3-1 and TRBJ2-6, is DTAVSQTPKYLVTQMGNDKSIKCEQNLGHDTMYWYKQDSKKFLKIMFSYNNKELIINETVPNRFSPKSPDKAHLNLHINSLELGDSAVYFCASSPGTSGRGVANVLTFGAGSRLTVL.